Sequencing of this T cell receptor (beta chain) was carried out in a study of OX40 agonist ivuxolimab in advanced cancers. Across the whole study: At roughly 83% male, the cohort had a mean age of roughly 60 years, ranging from roughly 20 to 90.

Notes on this clone: Antigen: not known.

The study's findings and limits: Compared with others, partial responders at 0.1-3.0 mg/kg displayed clonal expansion among the lowest. CD8+ T cells were the subset that, on average, had more expanded clones than CD4+.

Trimming left V 4 bases short and J 2 bases short, with 17 bases between. Germline CDR1 is SGHNT and CDR2 is YYREEE (reference sequence). The CDR3 contains 16 residues. Only in-frame clones appear in the TCRdb table, and some are missing; sequencing was by immunoSEQ multiplex PCR. In the table there are around 65,000 clones, approximately 92% of which are singletons. This chain links TRBV5-4 with TRBJ2-3; D gene uncertain. The sequence came from an adult with an advanced solid tumor such as melanoma, head and neck, liver or kidney cancer. This sample comprised CD4+ or CD8+ T cells sorted from blood, obtained in a trial of the OX40 agonist ivuxolimab. CDR3 in DNA: TGTGCCAGCAGCAGGCGGTTGGGTGGGCTCACAGATACGCAGTATTTT. Encoded protein: CASSRRLGGLTDTQYF.